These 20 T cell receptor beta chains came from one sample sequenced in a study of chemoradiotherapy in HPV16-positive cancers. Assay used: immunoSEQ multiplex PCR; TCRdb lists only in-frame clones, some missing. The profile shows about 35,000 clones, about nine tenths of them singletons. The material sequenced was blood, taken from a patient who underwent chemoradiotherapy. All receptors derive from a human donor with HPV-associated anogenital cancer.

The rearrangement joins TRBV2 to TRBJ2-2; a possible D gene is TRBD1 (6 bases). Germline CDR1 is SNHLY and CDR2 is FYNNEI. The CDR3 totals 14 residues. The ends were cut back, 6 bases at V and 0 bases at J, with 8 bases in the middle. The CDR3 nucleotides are TGTGCCAGCAGGGACAGACCGAACACCGGGGAGCTGTTTTTT. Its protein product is CASRDRPNTGELFF.

The CDR3 here is CSGGGGDTQYF. The CDR3 coding sequence is TGCAGCGGGGGGGGAGGCGATACGCAGTATTTT. The chain recombines TRBV29-1 with TRBJ2-3; 7 bases map to TRBD2. Germline loops: CDR1 SQVTM, CDR2 ANQGSEA. The CDR3 extends over 11 amino acids. V shed 7 bases, J shed 6 bases, and the junction held 4 bases outside the gene matches.

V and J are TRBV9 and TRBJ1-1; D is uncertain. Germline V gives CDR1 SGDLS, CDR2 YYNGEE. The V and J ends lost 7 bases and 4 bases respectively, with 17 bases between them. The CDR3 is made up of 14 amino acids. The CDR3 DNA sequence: TGTGCCAGCGGGTGGGGTGGAGATGGCACTGAAGCTTTCTTT. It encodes CASGWGGDGTEAFF. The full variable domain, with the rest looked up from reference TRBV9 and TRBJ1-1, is DSGVTQTPKHLITATGQRVTLRCSPRSGDLSVYWYQQSLDQGLQFLIQYYNGEERAKGNILERFSAQQFPDLHSELNLSSLELGDSALYFCASGWGGDGTEAFFGQGTRLTVV.

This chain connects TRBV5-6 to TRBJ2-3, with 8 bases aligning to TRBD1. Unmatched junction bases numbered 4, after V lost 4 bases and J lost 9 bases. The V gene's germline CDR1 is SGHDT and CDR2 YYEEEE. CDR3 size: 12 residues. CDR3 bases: TGTGCCAGCAGCGCTACAGGGGGAACGCAGTATTTT. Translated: CASSATGGTQYF. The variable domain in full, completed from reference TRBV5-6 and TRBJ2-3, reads DAGVTQSPTHLIKTRGQQVTLRCSPKSGHDTVSWYQQALGQGPQFIFQYYEEEERQRGNFPDRFSGHQFPNYSSELNVNALLLGDSALYLCASSATGGTQYFGPGTRLTVL.

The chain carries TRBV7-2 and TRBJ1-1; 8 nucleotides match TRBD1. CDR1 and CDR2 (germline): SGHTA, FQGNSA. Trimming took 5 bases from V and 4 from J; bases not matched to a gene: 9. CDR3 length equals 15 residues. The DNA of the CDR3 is TGTGCCAGCAGCACCCTACAGGGGGGCGGCACTGAAGCTTTCTTT. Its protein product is CASSTLQGGGTEAFF.

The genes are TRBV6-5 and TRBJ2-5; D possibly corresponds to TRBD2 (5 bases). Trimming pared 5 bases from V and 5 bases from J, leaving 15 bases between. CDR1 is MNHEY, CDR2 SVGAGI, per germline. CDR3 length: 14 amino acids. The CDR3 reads CASSVEAGSETQYF. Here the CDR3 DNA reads TGTGCCAGCAGTGTGGAGGCGGGTTCGGAGACCCAGTACTTC.

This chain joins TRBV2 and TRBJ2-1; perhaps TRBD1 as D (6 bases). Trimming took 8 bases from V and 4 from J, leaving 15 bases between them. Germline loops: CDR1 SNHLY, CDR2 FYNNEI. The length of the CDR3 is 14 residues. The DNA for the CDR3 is TGTGCCAGCTCCCAGGGGTCCCTTTACAATGAGCAGTTCTTC. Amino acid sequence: CASSQGSLYNEQFF.

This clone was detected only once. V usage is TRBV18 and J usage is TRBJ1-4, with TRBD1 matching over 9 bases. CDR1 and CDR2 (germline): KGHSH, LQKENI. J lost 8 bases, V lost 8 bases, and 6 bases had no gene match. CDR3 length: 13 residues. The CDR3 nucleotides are TGTGCCAGCAAAGGGGACAGGGCGGAAAAACTGTTTTTT. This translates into CASKGDRAEKLFF.

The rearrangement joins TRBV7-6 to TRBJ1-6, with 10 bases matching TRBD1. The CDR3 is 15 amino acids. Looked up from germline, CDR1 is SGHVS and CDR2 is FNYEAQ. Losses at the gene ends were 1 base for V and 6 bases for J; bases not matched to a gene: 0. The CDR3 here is CASSLGQGANSPLHF. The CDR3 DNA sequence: TGTGCCAGCAGCTTAGGACAGGGGGCTAATTCACCCCTCCACTTT.

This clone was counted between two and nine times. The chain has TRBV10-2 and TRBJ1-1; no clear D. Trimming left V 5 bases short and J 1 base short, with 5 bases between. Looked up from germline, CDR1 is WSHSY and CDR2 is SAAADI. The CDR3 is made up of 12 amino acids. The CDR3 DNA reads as TGCGCCAGCAGTTTCCCGAACACTGAAGCTTTCTTT. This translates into CASSFPNTEAFF.

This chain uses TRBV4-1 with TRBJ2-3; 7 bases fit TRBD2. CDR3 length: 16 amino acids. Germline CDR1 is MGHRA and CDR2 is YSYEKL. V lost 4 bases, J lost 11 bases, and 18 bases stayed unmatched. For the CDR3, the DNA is TGCGCCAGCAGCCGCACGGTCACTTTGGGACTACCTGAGCAGTATTTT. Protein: CASSRTVTLGLPEQYF.

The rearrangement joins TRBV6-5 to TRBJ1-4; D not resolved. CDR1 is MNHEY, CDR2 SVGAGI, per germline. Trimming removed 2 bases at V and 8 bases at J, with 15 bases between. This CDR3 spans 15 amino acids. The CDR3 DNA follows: TGTGCCAGCAGTTACCGGACCGGGCTTGACGAAAAACTGTTTTTT. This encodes CASSYRTGLDEKLFF.

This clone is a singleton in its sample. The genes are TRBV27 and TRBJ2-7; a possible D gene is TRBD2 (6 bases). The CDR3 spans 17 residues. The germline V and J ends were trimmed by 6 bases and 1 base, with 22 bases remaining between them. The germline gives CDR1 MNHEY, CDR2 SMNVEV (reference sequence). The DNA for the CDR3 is TGTGCCAGCAGCCTCCGCAGCGGCAGGGCGGGGTCCTACGAGCAGTACTTC. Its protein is CASSLRSGRAGSYEQYF.

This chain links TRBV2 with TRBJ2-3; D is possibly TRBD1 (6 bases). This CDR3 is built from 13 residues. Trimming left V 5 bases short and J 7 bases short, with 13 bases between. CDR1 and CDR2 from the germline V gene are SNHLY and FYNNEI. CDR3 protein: CASSPTTGNTQYF. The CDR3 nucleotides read TGTGCCAGCAGTCCAACAACAGGGAATACGCAGTATTTT.

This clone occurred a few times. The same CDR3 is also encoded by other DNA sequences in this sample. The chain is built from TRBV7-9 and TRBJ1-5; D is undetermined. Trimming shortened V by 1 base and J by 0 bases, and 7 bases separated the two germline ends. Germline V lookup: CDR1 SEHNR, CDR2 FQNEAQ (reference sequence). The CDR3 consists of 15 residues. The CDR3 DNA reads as TGTGCCAGCAGCTTAGGAGGTTATAGCAATCAGCCCCAGCATTTT. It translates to CASSLGGYSNQPQHF.

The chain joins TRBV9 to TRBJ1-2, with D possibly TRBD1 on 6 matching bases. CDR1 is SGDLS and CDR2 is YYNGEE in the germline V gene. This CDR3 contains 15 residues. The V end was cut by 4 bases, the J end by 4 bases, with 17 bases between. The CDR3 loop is CASSLGEGGGYGYTF. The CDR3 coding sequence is TGTGCCAGCAGCTTAGGAGAAGGGGGAGGCTATGGCTACACCTTC. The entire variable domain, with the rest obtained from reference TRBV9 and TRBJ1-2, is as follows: DSGVTQTPKHLITATGQRVTLRCSPRSGDLSVYWYQQSLDQGLQFLIQYYNGEERAKGNILERFSAQQFPDLHSELNLSSLELGDSALYFCASSLGEGGGYGYTFGSGTRLTVV.

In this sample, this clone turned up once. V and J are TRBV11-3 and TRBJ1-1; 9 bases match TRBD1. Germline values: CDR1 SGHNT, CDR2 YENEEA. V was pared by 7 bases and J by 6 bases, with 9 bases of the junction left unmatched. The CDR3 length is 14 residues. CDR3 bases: TGTGCCAGCACCAACGGACAGGGGAATCCTGAAGCTTTCTTT. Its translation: CASTNGQGNPEAFF.

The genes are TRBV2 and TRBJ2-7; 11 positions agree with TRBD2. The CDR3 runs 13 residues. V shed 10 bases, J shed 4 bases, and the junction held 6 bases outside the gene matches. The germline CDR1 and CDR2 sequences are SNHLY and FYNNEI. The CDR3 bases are TGTGCCACAGGGACTAGCGGAAATTACGAGCAGTACTTC. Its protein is CATGTSGNYEQYF.

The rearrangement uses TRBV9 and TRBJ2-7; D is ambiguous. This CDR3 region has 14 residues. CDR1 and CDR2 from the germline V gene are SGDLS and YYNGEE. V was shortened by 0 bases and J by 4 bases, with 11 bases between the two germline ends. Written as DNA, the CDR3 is TGTGCCAGCAGCGTAGCCGGAACCACTTACGAGCAGTACTTC. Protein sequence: CASSVAGTTYEQYF.

The CDR3 reads CASSPPGLFIRDTQYF. For the CDR3, the DNA is TGTGCCAGCAGCCCACCGGGACTATTCATTAGAGATACGCAGTATTTT. The chain uses TRBV4-2 and TRBJ2-3; 7 positions agree with TRBD2. Per germline, CDR1 LGHNA and CDR2 YNFKEQ. The junction had 12 bases not matched to a gene; V was cut back by 4 bases and J by 5 bases. This CDR3 is 16 amino acids long.